These 26 T cell receptor beta chains came from one sample sequenced in a study of T cells in Graves' hyperthyroidism and ophthalmopathy. Amplification of TCR beta CDR3 regions used RNA as the template. The HTBI set primed first-round TCR CDR3 RT-PCR. One entry per CDR3 protein results from TCRdb running MiXCR on the multiplex PCR reads. The top ten hold about 11% of the sample, which has about 520,000 distinct CDR3 sequences, roughly a quarter seen once. The sequencing sample was made of blood. Source of these receptors: a woman aged 30 to 39 with Graves' ophthalmopathy.

Comment on this clonotype: A much larger clone lies one base from this, so it may be a read error. The rearrangement joins TRBV6-1 to TRBJ2-2; D unclear. This CDR3 spans 14 amino acids. Germline V lookup: CDR1 MNHNS, CDR2 SASEGT. With 8 bases removed from V and 4 bases from J, the gap between germline ends came to 14 bases. CDR3 coding DNA: TGTGCCAGCTGCGCCAGGAGCTCCACCGGGGAGCTGTTTTTT. Its protein product is CASCARSSTGELFF.

This clonotype was seen many times. The chain carries TRBV9 and TRBJ1-1; no clear D. The CDR3 is 14 residues long. The V gene lost 0 bases and the J gene lost 3 bases, with 9 bases spanning the gap. Germline V gene sequence: CDR1 SGDLS, CDR2 YYNGEE. The CDR3 coding sequence is TGTGCCAGCAGCGTAGGCGGCGGGGACACTGAAGCTTTCTTT. This codes for CASSVGGGDTEAFF.

This clonotype was recorded at least ten times. V gene TRBV5-1 combines with J gene TRBJ1-5, with D hard to call. This CDR3 has 11 residues. V lost 3 bases and J lost 14, with 12 bases in between. Germline lookup yields CDR1 SGHRS and CDR2 YFSETQ. The CDR3: CASSWTRPKHF. Here the CDR3 DNA reads TGCGCCAGCAGCTGGACGAGGCCTAAGCATTTT.

This chain joins TRBV30 and TRBJ2-7; D is ambiguous. CDR3 length: 12 amino acids. Germline V CDR1 and CDR2: GTSNPN, SVGIG (reference sequence). The V end was cut by 2 bases, the J end by 3 bases, with 8 bases between. The CDR3 nucleotides are TGTGCCTGGAGTCCGGTGAGCTACGAGCAGTACTTC. Encoded protein: CAWSPVSYEQYF.

The V call is TRBV19, the J call TRBJ2-7; 7 bases fit TRBD1. V trimming: 4 bases; J trimming: 2 bases; junction bases outside the gene matches: 5. The V gene's germline CDR1 is LNHDA and CDR2 SQIVND (reference sequence). This CDR3 region has 14 residues. The CDR3 here is CASSTWTGTYEQYF. The CDR3 bases are TGTGCCAGTAGTACGTGGACAGGTACCTACGAGCAGTACTTC.

The table lists this clonotype with many counts. The chain employs TRBV27 and TRBJ1-1; 12 bases fit TRBD1. The V segment lost 7 bases and the J segment 0 bases; nucleotides outside the gene matches: 12. From germline, CDR1 is MNHEY and CDR2 SMNVEV (reference sequence). This CDR3 region has 18 residues. In nucleotides, the CDR3 is TGTGCCAGCAAGGAGGGGACAGGGGGCAGGGGCATGAACACTGAAGCTTTCTTT. Encoded protein: CASKEGTGGRGMNTEAFF.

In its sample, this clonotype was seen a few times. This sequence joins TRBV7-2 and TRBJ2-5, with D perhaps matching TRBD1 or TRBD2 (6 bases each). The germline V gene has CDR1 SGHTA and CDR2 FQGNSA. Trimming cost V 5 bases and J 6 bases, with 16 bases left between them. The length of the CDR3 is 14 residues. The CDR3 region has the DNA TGTGCCAGCAGCGAAGAGGGGGGACGGCAGACCCAGTACTTC. Its translation is CASSEEGGRQTQYF.

This clonotype occurred many times. The chain joins TRBV28 to TRBJ1-1, with unresolved D. Trimming removed 3 bases from V and 6 bases from J, with 8 bases in between. This CDR3 spans 12 amino acids. The germline gives CDR1 MDHEN, CDR2 SYDVKM. CDR3 in DNA: TGTGCCAGCAGTTTCCAGGTAGCTGAAGCTTTCTTT. Translation: CASSFQVAEAFF.

In this sample, this clonotype turned up many times. V usage is TRBV9 and J usage is TRBJ1-5; D gene unclear. There are 13 residues in the CDR3. The germline gives CDR1 SGDLS, CDR2 YYNGEE. Trimming shortened V by 0 bases and J by 9 bases, and 10 bases separated the two germline ends. DNA of the CDR3: TGTGCCAGCAGCGTAGCTTATAGTTCGCCCCAGCATTTT. Protein: CASSVAYSSPQHF.

The table lists this clonotype with a few counts. V gene TRBV4-1 combines with J gene TRBJ1-3; D perhaps matches TRBD1 (6 bases). Germline CDR1 is MGHRA and CDR2 is YSYEKL. Trimming left V 4 bases short and J 2 bases short, with 15 bases between. This CDR3 contains 16 residues. CDR3 sequence: CASSPRRGETGNTIYF. The CDR3 nucleotides read TGCGCCAGCAGCCCCCGGAGGGGGGAAACTGGAAACACCATATATTTT.

The genes are TRBV12-3 or TRBV12-4 and TRBJ1-1; D call uncertain. V was trimmed by 8 bases and J by 4 bases, leaving 14 bases between them. The CDR3 runs to 13 residues. In DNA, the CDR3 is TGTGCCAGCCCAAGGGCCCTGGGCACTGAAGCTTTCTTT. Translation gives CASPRALGTEAFF.

This clonotype showed up many times. The chain couples TRBV7-2 to TRBJ1-2; the D gene is possibly TRBD1 (6 bases). The V gene's germline CDR1 is SGHTA and CDR2 FQGNSA. Deletions cut 3 bases from V and 4 bases from J, with 15 bases between. The CDR3 totals 15 residues. CDR3 residues: CASSFTGTTSYGYTF. The CDR3, as DNA: TGTGCCAGCAGCTTCACTGGGACAACCAGCTATGGCTACACCTTC.

This clonotype was seen many times. The CDR3 bases are TGTGCCAGCAGCTTAGACAGTATGGGGCCCCAGCATTTT. Its protein product is CASSLDSMGPQHF. J is TRBJ1-5 and V is TRBV7-3; the D gene is possibly TRBD1 (5 bases). Germline V gene sequence: CDR1 SGHTA, CDR2 FQGTGA. The CDR3 is 13 amino acids. V dropped 2 bases and J dropped 9 bases, with 11 bases sitting between them.

This chain joins TRBV6-1 and TRBJ2-7; D is ambiguous. Trimming took off 10 bases at V and 0 bases at J, with 13 bases between the two ends. CDR1 and CDR2 from the germline V gene are MNHNS and SASEGT. CDR3 length: 13 amino acids. The chain's CDR3 is CATQTQSSYEQYF. The DNA for the CDR3 is TGTGCCACACAGACACAATCCTCCTACGAGCAGTACTTC.

V usage is TRBV15 and J usage is TRBJ2-5; D is ambiguous. Germline V gene lookup returns CDR1 LNHNV and CDR2 YYDKDF (reference sequence). This CDR3 spans 16 amino acids. Trimming took off 1 base at V and 3 bases at J, with 15 bases between the two ends. The CDR3 here is CATSRGVQAFKETQYF. The CDR3 bases are TGTGCCACCAGCAGAGGAGTTCAAGCGTTTAAAGAGACCCAGTACTTC.

This clonotype was observed at least ten times. The chain is built from TRBV7-9 and TRBJ1-2; D is perhaps TRBD1 (6 bases). This CDR3 contains 14 residues. V was trimmed by 8 bases and J by 3 bases, leaving 16 bases between them. The germline V gene encodes CDR1 SEHNR and CDR2 FQNEAQ (reference sequence). CDR3 nucleotide sequence: TGTGCCAGCTCCGGAGACAGGAGGCACTATGGCTACACCTTC. This codes for CASSGDRRHYGYTF.

The chain employs TRBV4-1 and TRBJ2-7, with D perhaps matching TRBD1 (5 bases). Trimming took 0 bases from V and 5 from J, leaving 14 bases between them. This CDR3 spans 15 amino acids. The germline V gene has CDR1 MGHRA and CDR2 YSYEKL. CDR3 protein: CASSQDRGSVNEQYF. CDR3 nucleotides: TGCGCCAGCAGCCAAGATAGGGGTTCGGTCAACGAGCAGTACTTC.

This clonotype came up many times. The chain carries TRBV27 and TRBJ1-5, with 8 bases identical to TRBD1. Germline CDR1 is MNHEY and CDR2 is SMNVEV (reference sequence). This CDR3 contains 14 residues. V shed 5 bases and J 7 bases; nucleotides not matched to a gene: 7. The CDR3: CASSPGQGFQPQHF. The CDR3 nucleotides are TGTGCCAGCAGTCCAGGACAGGGCTTCCAGCCCCAGCATTTT.

This clonotype was counted at least ten times. The CDR3 DNA is TGTGCCAGCAGTGTTAGACAGGGGCGCTACGAGCAGTACTTC. Protein: CASSVRQGRYEQYF. This chain joins TRBV6-1 and TRBJ2-7; 8 nucleotides match TRBD1. Unmatched junction bases numbered 5, after V lost 4 bases and J lost 3 bases. CDR1 and CDR2 from the germline V gene are MNHNS and SASEGT. The CDR3 consists of 14 residues.

This clonotype was counted only a few times. The genes are TRBV29-1 and TRBJ2-6, with TRBD1 identical over 8 bases. Germline values: CDR1 SQVTM, CDR2 ANQGSEA. The CDR3 is 15 residues long. J was trimmed by 4 bases and V by 5 bases; bases with no gene match: 7. The CDR3 reads CSVQGALAGANVLTF. In nucleotides, the CDR3 is TGCAGCGTTCAGGGGGCCCTTGCGGGGGCCAACGTCCTGACTTTC.

The table lists this clonotype with many counts. The DNA for the CDR3 is TGTGCCAGCAGTTTAGCACAAATAGAGACCCAGTACTTC. Amino acid sequence: CASSLAQIETQYF. J is TRBJ2-5 and V is TRBV6-5; D not resolved. Germline V gene lookup returns CDR1 MNHEY and CDR2 SVGAGI. This CDR3 region has 13 residues. Trimming pared 4 bases from V and 4 bases from J, leaving 10 bases between.

This clonotype was seen at least ten times. V usage is TRBV6-1 and J usage is TRBJ2-7; TRBD1 matches 11 bases. J gave up 3 bases and V 1 base, and 2 bases lay outside the gene matches. The CDR3 length is 15 residues. Germline CDR1 MNHNS, CDR2 SASEGT. The CDR3 here is CASSEEGTGGYEQYF. CDR3 DNA: TGTGCCAGCAGTGAAGAGGGGACAGGGGGCTACGAGCAGTACTTC.

There are many counts of this clonotype. The CDR3: CSVEEGQLTYGYTF. Here the CDR3 DNA reads TGCAGCGTTGAAGAGGGACAGTTAACCTATGGCTACACCTTC. The V gene is TRBV29-1, the J gene TRBJ1-2; 7 nucleotides match TRBD1. Germline-derived CDR1 and CDR2 are SQVTM and ANQGSEA. The CDR3 sequence is 14 residues long. The ends lost 0 bases at V and 4 bases at J; junction bases unmatched: 5. Together with reference TRBV29-1 and TRBJ1-2, the CDR3 gives the full variable domain: SAVISQKPSRDICQRGTSLTIQCQVDSQVTMMFWYRQQPGQSLTLIATANQGSEATYESGFVIDKFPISRPNLTFSTLTVSNMSPEDSSIYLCSVEEGQLTYGYTFGSGTRLTVV.

The chain is built from TRBV24-1 and TRBJ1-2; no clear D. CDR3 size: 14 residues. Germline CDR1 KGHDR, CDR2 SFDVKD. The ends were cut back, 4 bases at V and 4 bases at J, with 12 bases in the middle. CDR3 sequence: CATSDLNKGYGYTF. CDR3 DNA: TGTGCCACCAGTGACCTCAACAAAGGCTATGGCTACACCTTC.

The chain combines TRBV27 with TRBJ1-5; TRBD1 is a possible D gene (6 bases). CDR1 and CDR2 (germline): MNHEY, SMNVEV (reference sequence). This CDR3 has 15 amino acids. V gave up 6 bases and J gave up 3 bases, with 15 bases separating them. Here the CDR3 DNA reads TGTGCCAGCAGCCTCCGGGGGGGCCACAATCAGCCCCAGCATTTT. This translates into CASSLRGGHNQPQHF.

This clonotype occurred many times. This chain connects TRBV6-2 or TRBV6-3 to TRBJ2-7; perhaps TRBD2 as D (5 bases). Germline CDR1 MNHEY, CDR2 SVGEGT. V gave up 4 bases and J gave up 4 bases, with 8 bases separating them. There are 12 residues in the CDR3. The CDR3, as DNA: TGTGCCAGCAGTTGGGGAGATTACGAGCAGTACTTC. As protein: CASSWGDYEQYF.